This T cell receptor beta chain was identified in a study of response to subunit inactivated influenza vaccine. TCRdb ran MiXCR on the RT-PCR reads and lists one entry per CDR3 protein. In the table there are just under 550,000 distinct CDR3 sequences, around a quarter of which are singletons. Between the trimmed V and J ends, which lost 0 bases and 5 bases, there was a span of 11 bases. CDR1 LGHNA and CDR2 YSLEER come from the germline V gene. This CDR3 has 14 residues. The sample was also linked to a second study, of T cells expressing NK-cell markers. In that study: Production of TCR beta cDNA relied on 5'RACE template switching with UMIs.

The TCR comes from a man aged 50 or older who received an inactivated influenza vaccine. Sequencing was performed on CD4+ T cells sorted from PBMCs, taken approximately 12 days after vaccination. The V call is TRBV4-3, the J call TRBJ2-7; weak D call: TRBD1 (5 bases). CDR3 DNA sequence: TGCGCCAGCAGCCAAGATCCCAGGGCCCACGAGCAGTACTTC. As protein: CASSQDPRAHEQYF.